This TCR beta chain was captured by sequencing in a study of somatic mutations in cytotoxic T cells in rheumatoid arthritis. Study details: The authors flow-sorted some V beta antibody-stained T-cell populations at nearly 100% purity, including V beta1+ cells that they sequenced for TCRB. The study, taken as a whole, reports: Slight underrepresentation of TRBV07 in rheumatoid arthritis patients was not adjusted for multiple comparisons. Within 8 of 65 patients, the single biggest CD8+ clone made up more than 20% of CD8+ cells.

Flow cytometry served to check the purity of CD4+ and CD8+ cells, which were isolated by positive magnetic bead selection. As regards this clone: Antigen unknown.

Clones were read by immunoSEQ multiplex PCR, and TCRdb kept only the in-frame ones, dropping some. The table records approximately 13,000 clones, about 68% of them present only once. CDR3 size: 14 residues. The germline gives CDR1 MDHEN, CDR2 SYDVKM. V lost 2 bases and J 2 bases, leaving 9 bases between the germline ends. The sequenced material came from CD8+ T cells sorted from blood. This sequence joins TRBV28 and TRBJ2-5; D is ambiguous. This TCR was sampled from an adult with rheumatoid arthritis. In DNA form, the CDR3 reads TGTGCCAGCAGTTTAACGGCGAATCAAGAGACCCAGTACTTC. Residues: CASSLTANQETQYF.